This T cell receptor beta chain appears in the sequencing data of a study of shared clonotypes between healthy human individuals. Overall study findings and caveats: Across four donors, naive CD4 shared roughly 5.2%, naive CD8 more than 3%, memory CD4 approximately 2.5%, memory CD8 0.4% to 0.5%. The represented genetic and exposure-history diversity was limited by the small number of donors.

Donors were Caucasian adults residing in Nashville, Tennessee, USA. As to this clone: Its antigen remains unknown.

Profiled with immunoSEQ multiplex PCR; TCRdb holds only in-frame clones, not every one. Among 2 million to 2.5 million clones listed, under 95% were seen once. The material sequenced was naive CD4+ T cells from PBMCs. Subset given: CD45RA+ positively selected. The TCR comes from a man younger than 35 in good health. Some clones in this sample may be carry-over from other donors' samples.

The CDR3 DNA reads TGCGCCAGCCGGGGGGCGTTCGTAGATACGCAGTATTTT. Protein sequence: CASRGAFVDTQYF. The V and J genes are TRBV5-1 and TRBJ2-3; D is possibly TRBD2 (7 bases). V was cut by 7 bases and J by 5 bases, with 14 bases left in between. This CDR3 region has 13 residues. Germline assignment: CDR1 SGHRS and CDR2 YFSETQ.